What follows are 32 T cell receptor beta chains derived from one specimen sequenced in a study of T cell responses to AZD1222 COVID-19 vaccine. Repertoires were generated with immunoSEQ multiplex PCR, while TCRdb's copy carries only in-frame clones and drops some. This sample has about 55,000 clones, with about 90% found just once. The source was peripheral blood, collected on day 0 of AZD1222 vaccination. The receptors were sampled from an adult in good health.

The chain employs TRBV29-1 and TRBJ2-3; D possibly uses TRBD1 or TRBD2 (5 bases each). The V end lost 7 bases, the J end lost 3 bases, and 20 bases lay between the germline ends. CDR1 is SQVTM and CDR2 is ANQGSEA in the germline V gene. This CDR3 is built from 15 residues. The CDR3 protein is CSAPWVLGETDTQYF. The CDR3 bases are TGCAGCGCACCGTGGGTACTAGGGGAGACAGATACGCAGTATTTT.

The chain joins TRBV5-1 to TRBJ1-1; D might be TRBD1 (6 bases). The V end lost 0 bases, the J end lost 8 bases, and 17 bases lay between the germline ends. The CDR3 contains 15 residues. Germline CDR1 SGHRS, CDR2 YFSETQ. CDR3 loop: CASSLVSGALREAFF. The CDR3 bases are TGCGCCAGCAGCTTGGTGTCAGGGGCCCTCCGAGAAGCTTTCTTT.

The V call is TRBV6-1, the J call TRBJ2-5; a weak D match, TRBD1 (6 bases). V lost 3 bases to trimming and J lost 5 bases, with 10 bases between them. Germline CDR1 is MNHNS and CDR2 is SASEGT. This CDR3 region has 13 residues. CDR3 loop: CASSDGQPETQYF. Here the CDR3 DNA reads TGTGCCAGCAGTGACGGACAGCCTGAGACCCAGTACTTC.

The genes are TRBV6-5 and TRBJ1-1, with D possibly being TRBD1 (5 bases). The CDR3 is made up of 15 amino acids. Germline CDR1 reads MNHEY; CDR2 reads SVGAGI. Trimming pared 6 bases from V and 0 bases from J, leaving 14 bases between. CDR3: CASRRSEGLNTEAFF. Here the CDR3 DNA reads TGTGCCAGCAGGAGGAGTGAGGGGCTGAACACTGAAGCTTTCTTT.

The rearrangement joins TRBV2 to TRBJ1-4; 7 bases fit TRBD1. The CDR3 spans 16 residues. CDR1 and CDR2 from the germline V gene are SNHLY and FYNNEI. The J segment lost 0 bases and the V segment lost 5 bases, leaving 6 bases of the junction unmatched. The CDR3 DNA reads TGTGCCAGCAGTATCCAGGGGGGGTCAACTAATGAAAAACTGTTTTTT. It encodes CASSIQGGSTNEKLFF. The complete variable domain, with remaining parts taken from reference TRBV2 and TRBJ1-4, reads EPEVTQTPSHQVTQMGQEVILRCVPISNHLYFYWYRQILGQKVEFLVSFYNNEISEKSEIFDDQFSVERPDGSNFTLKIRSTKLEDSAMYFCASSIQGGSTNEKLFFGSGTQLSVL.

This sequence joins TRBV29-1 and TRBJ1-1; no definite D call. The germline V gene has CDR1 SQVTM and CDR2 ANQGSEA. The CDR3 consists of 11 residues. V dropped 4 bases and J dropped 4 bases, with 7 bases sitting between them. CDR3 in DNA: TGCAGCGTTGTCGGTGGCACTGAAGCTTTCTTT. It is translated as CSVVGGTEAFF. The whole variable domain, filled in from reference TRBV29-1 and TRBJ1-1, reads SAVISQKPSRDICQRGTSLTIQCQVDSQVTMMFWYRQQPGQSLTLIATANQGSEATYESGFVIDKFPISRPNLTFSTLTVSNMSPEDSSIYLCSVVGGTEAFFGQGTRLTVV.

The chain employs TRBV9 and TRBJ2-2; TRBD1 might be the D (6 bases). This CDR3 region has 15 residues. Germline CDR1 and CDR2: SGDLS and YYNGEE. V was clipped by 4 bases and J by 1 base, with 11 bases between them. The CDR3 reads CASSTQGLNTGELFF. The DNA for the CDR3 is TGTGCCAGCAGCACCCAGGGGTTGAACACCGGGGAGCTGTTTTTT.

This sequence joins TRBV5-1 and TRBJ2-7; TRBD2 matches at 9 bases. The germline gives CDR1 SGHRS, CDR2 YFSETQ. Trimming at V came to 4 bases and at J to 7 bases, leaving 12 bases not matched to a gene. CDR3 size: 15 residues. The CDR3 loop reads CASSPPGLALGEQYF. In nucleotides, the CDR3 is TGCGCCAGCAGCCCGCCGGGACTAGCATTGGGGGAGCAGTACTTC.

The chain uses TRBV11-2 and TRBJ1-2; D possibly corresponds to TRBD1 (6 bases). The germline V and J ends were trimmed by 5 bases and 4 bases, with 17 bases remaining between them. The CDR3 runs 15 residues. Germline values: CDR1 SGHAT, CDR2 FQNNGV. Here the CDR3 DNA reads TGTGCCAGCAGCCTGATGGGGGGCGCTGGCTATGGCTACACCTTC. Its translation is CASSLMGGAGYGYTF.

The V gene is TRBV28, the J gene TRBJ1-4; D is ambiguous. Trimming removed 4 bases from V and 8 bases from J, with 8 bases in between. This CDR3 spans 12 amino acids. Germline lookup yields CDR1 MDHEN and CDR2 SYDVKM. CDR3 loop: CASSSTYEKLFF. The CDR3 nucleotides read TGTGCCAGCAGTTCTACGTACGAAAAACTGTTTTTT.

This chain joins TRBV3-1 (or the pseudogene TRBV3-2) and TRBJ2-7; D possibly corresponds to TRBD2 (6 bases). The CDR3 covers 17 residues. Per the germline V gene, CDR1 is LGHDT and CDR2 is YNNKEL (reference sequence). Trimming left V 4 bases short and J 0 bases short, with 19 bases between. The CDR3 reads CASSPSQDGAGSYEQYF. In DNA form, the CDR3 reads TGTGCCAGCAGCCCTTCCCAGGACGGAGCGGGCTCCTACGAGCAGTACTTC.

The chain links TRBV4-2 to TRBJ2-7, with TRBD1 identical over 10 bases. There are 15 residues in the CDR3. Germline CDR1 is LGHNA and CDR2 is YNFKEQ. J was trimmed by 4 bases and V by 4 bases; bases with no gene match: 7. The CDR3 spells CASSPRQGAEYEQYF. The CDR3 nucleotides are TGTGCCAGCAGCCCCCGACAGGGGGCAGAGTACGAGCAGTACTTC.

The chain employs TRBV5-1 and TRBJ1-3; a weak D match, TRBD1 (5 bases). The CDR3 extends over 16 amino acids. Trimming removed 4 bases from V and 0 bases from J, with 14 bases in between. The germline CDR1 and CDR2 sequences are SGHRS and YFSETQ. The CDR3, as DNA: TGCGCCAGCAGCGCCACCGGGGGATACTCTGGAAACACCATATATTTT. Translating it yields CASSATGGYSGNTIYF.

CDR3 amino acids: CATGGGLANEQFF. CDR3 bases: TGTGCCACCGGGGGGGGGTTAGCGAATGAGCAGTTCTTC. This rearrangement joins TRBV28 to TRBJ2-1, with 8 bases that match TRBD2. The V and J ends lost 10 bases and 7 bases, in that order; junction bases with no gene match: 9. This CDR3 has 13 residues. The germline gives CDR1 MDHEN, CDR2 SYDVKM.

V usage is TRBV6-4 and J usage is TRBJ1-6; D gene ambiguous. CDR1 MRHNA and CDR2 SNTAGT come from the germline V gene. The CDR3 sequence is 18 residues long. The V gene lost 5 bases and the J gene lost 6 bases, with 23 bases spanning the gap. The CDR3 nucleotides read TGTGCCAGCAGTCGACCCGGGGAGAGGGAGAATTCTAATTCACCCCTCCACTTT. As protein: CASSRPGERENSNSPLHF.

The rearrangement joins TRBV4-2 to TRBJ2-7; TRBD1 aligns across 7 bases. Germline CDR1 and CDR2: LGHNA and YNFKEQ. The CDR3 contains 15 residues. V lost 0 bases to trimming and J lost 2 bases; unmatched junction nucleotides: 4. Written as DNA, the CDR3 is TGTGCCAGCAGCCAAGATAGGGACAGAACCTACGAGCAGTACTTC. Translated: CASSQDRDRTYEQYF.

The chain couples TRBV28 to TRBJ1-2; 11 bases fit TRBD1. Per the germline V gene, CDR1 is MDHEN and CDR2 is SYDVKM. The V and J ends lost 4 bases and 6 bases, in that order; junction bases with no gene match: 4. The CDR3 sequence is 14 residues long. As DNA, the CDR3 is TGTGCCAGCAGTTCTGGACAGGGGGCAAATGGCTACACCTTC. It yields the protein CASSSGQGANGYTF.

The rearrangement uses TRBV4-1 and TRBJ1-2; 7 nucleotides align to TRBD1. The CDR3 has 14 amino acids. The J segment lost 8 bases and the V segment lost 0 bases, leaving 6 bases of the junction unmatched. Germline-derived CDR1 and CDR2 are MGHRA and YSYEKL. The CDR3 DNA reads TGCGCCAGCAGCCAAGAAGGGGGCAGGGAGGGCTACACCTTC. Translating it yields CASSQEGGREGYTF.

The chain uses TRBV6-2 or TRBV6-3 and TRBJ2-5; no reliable D call. This CDR3 region has 12 residues. The V and J ends lost 2 bases and 3 bases respectively, with 4 bases between them. Germline values: CDR1 MNHEY, CDR2 SVGEGT. The CDR3 reads CASSYPEETQYF. CDR3 DNA sequence: TGTGCCAGCAGTTACCCCGAAGAGACCCAGTACTTC.

The chain is built from TRBV15 and TRBJ1-6; no definite D call. This CDR3 spans 17 amino acids. The V gene's germline CDR1 is LNHNV and CDR2 YYDKDF (reference sequence). V gave up 0 bases and J gave up 8 bases, with 17 bases separating them. This CDR3 is CATSRDLSYGRDSPLHF. In nucleotides, the CDR3 is TGTGCCACCAGCAGAGATCTCTCCTACGGCCGGGATTCACCCCTCCACTTT.

The chain couples TRBV5-6 to TRBJ1-3; 10 bases agree with TRBD1. Germline assignment: CDR1 SGHDT and CDR2 YYEEEE. Germline trimming cut 2 bases from V and 4 bases from J; bases unmatched to any gene: 3. The CDR3 has 15 residues. CDR3 sequence: CASSFGTGVGNTIYF. As DNA, the CDR3 is TGTGCCAGCAGCTTCGGGACAGGGGTAGGAAACACCATATATTTT. Full variable domain (missing parts from reference TRBV5-6 and TRBJ1-3): DAGVTQSPTHLIKTRGQQVTLRCSPKSGHDTVSWYQQALGQGPQFIFQYYEEEERQRGNFPDRFSGHQFPNYSSELNVNALLLGDSALYLCASSFGTGVGNTIYFGEGSWLTVV.

This clone appeared once. This CDR3 reads CASSDQDTYTGELFF. The CDR3 region has the DNA TGTGCCAGTAGTGACCAGGACACTTACACCGGGGAGCTGTTTTTT. This rearrangement joins TRBV19 to TRBJ2-2; D is possibly TRBD1 (5 bases). Germline V gene data show CDR1 as LNHDA and CDR2 as SQIVND (reference sequence). Trimming took 5 bases from V and 3 from J, leaving 13 bases between them. This CDR3 region has 15 residues.

The rearrangement links TRBV9 to TRBJ2-3, with no clear D. Germline CDR1 and CDR2: SGDLS and YYNGEE. This CDR3 has 14 amino acids. The V end lost 3 bases, the J end lost 1 base, and 9 bases lay between the germline ends. CDR3 in DNA: TGTGCCAGCAGCGCTCGGTCCCGCACAGATACGCAGTATTTT. This gives the protein CASSARSRTDTQYF.

The chain carries TRBV30 and TRBJ2-7; unclear D gene. This CDR3 is built from 12 residues. Trimming removed 0 bases from V and 4 bases from J, with 7 bases in between. Per germline, CDR1 GTSNPN and CDR2 SVGIG (reference sequence). The CDR3 DNA reads as TGTGCCTGGAGTGTAGGTGCTTACGAGCAGTACTTC. This gives the protein CAWSVGAYEQYF.

This clone was observed a single time. The genes are TRBV28 and TRBJ1-6; D uncertain. V was trimmed by 6 bases and J by 10 bases, leaving 10 bases between them. The CDR3 covers 12 residues. Per germline, CDR1 MDHEN and CDR2 SYDVKM. The CDR3 region is CASRRPASPLHF. Written as DNA, the CDR3 is TGTGCCAGCAGACGGCCGGCCTCACCCCTCCACTTT. The full variable domain, with the rest looked up from reference TRBV28 and TRBJ1-6, is DVKVTQSSRYLVKRTGEKVFLECVQDMDHENMFWYRQDPGLGLRLIYFSYDVKMKEKGDIPEGYSVSREKKERFSLILESASTNQTSMYLCASRRPASPLHFGNGTRLTVT.

The V call is TRBV12-3 or TRBV12-4, the J call TRBJ2-7; D gene uncertain. The CDR3 runs to 13 residues. V was clipped by 6 bases and J by 5 bases, with 14 bases between them. Here the CDR3 reads CASSPHGPNEQYF. The CDR3, as DNA: TGTGCCAGCAGCCCCCACGGACCCAACGAGCAGTACTTC.

This clone appeared once. The V gene is TRBV28, the J gene TRBJ1-5; TRBD1 might be the D (5 bases). The germline V gene encodes CDR1 MDHEN and CDR2 SYDVKM. V was clipped by 11 bases and J by 3 bases, with 17 bases between them. This CDR3 region has 14 residues. In DNA, the CDR3 is TGTGCCGCGAAATGGCAGGGCCACAATCAGCCCCAGCATTTT. This translates into CAAKWQGHNQPQHF.

CDR3 residues: CSGVQGRAAFF. The DNA for the CDR3 is TGCAGCGGTGTCCAGGGGCGTGCGGCTTTCTTT. The V call is TRBV29-1, the J call TRBJ1-1; TRBD1 is a possible D gene (6 bases). The CDR3 contains 11 residues. Trimming pared 7 bases from V and 11 bases from J, leaving 17 bases between. CDR1 and CDR2 (germline): SQVTM, ANQGSEA.

The CDR3 DNA sequence: TGTGCCACCAGTGATACAGCGGGGACCACCTACGAGCAGTACTTC. Protein sequence: CATSDTAGTTYEQYF. The rearrangement links TRBV24-1 to TRBJ2-7, with 7 bases matching TRBD2. This CDR3 is 15 amino acids long. CDR1 and CDR2 from the germline V gene are KGHDR and SFDVKD. Trimming took 3 bases from V and 2 from J; bases not matched to a gene: 6.

This clone was picked up one time. This chain joins TRBV14 and TRBJ1-2, with D perhaps matching TRBD1 (5 bases). The CDR3 has 16 amino acids. V dropped 1 base and J dropped 2 bases, with 14 bases sitting between them. Germline V CDR1 and CDR2: SGHDN, FVKESK. The CDR3: CASSQVKGEINYGYTF. CDR3 coding DNA: TGTGCCAGCAGCCAAGTTAAAGGGGAAATAAACTATGGCTACACCTTC.

The chain combines TRBV7-6 with TRBJ2-5; D may be TRBD1 or TRBD2 (5 bases each). The V gene lost 1 base and the J gene lost 1 base, with 7 bases spanning the gap. This CDR3 contains 14 residues. Looked up from germline, CDR1 is SGHVS and CDR2 is FNYEAQ. The CDR3 is CASSLGGAQETQYF. In nucleotides, the CDR3 is TGTGCCAGCAGCTTAGGAGGGGCCCAAGAGACCCAGTACTTC.

CDR3 nucleotides: TGTGCCAGCAGCCAAGACAGTTTTAATGAAAAACTGTTTTTT. This codes for CASSQDSFNEKLFF. The V call is TRBV7-9, the J call TRBJ1-4, with D perhaps matching TRBD1 (5 bases). Per germline, CDR1 SEHNR and CDR2 FQNEAQ (reference sequence). The CDR3 spans 14 residues. Trimming cost V 5 bases and J 4 bases, with 11 bases left between them.